This record covers a single T cell receptor beta chain. The antigen this receptor binds is unknown. No much larger clonotype is one base removed from it; base qualities were not supplied. The immunoSEQ Assay, a bias-controlled multiplex PCR, was used to amplify TCRbeta CDR3 regions from genomic DNA. Concerning the study's data processing: Nucleated cell counts per sample were estimated from amplification of reference gene primers within the assay. Sequence reads were collapsed and filtered to measure the absolute abundance of every unique TCRbeta CDR3 rearrangement. For each sample, productive Simpson clonality was calculated as the square root of Simpson's diversity index over productive rearrangements. TCRdb re-hosts the immuneACCESS table, in-frame sequences only. Its copies lack some clones; in the studies checked, an unresolved V gene accounts for under half of them, and the cause for the rest is not known. V and J calls plus clone size are reproduced from that table; the DNA served to infer D and trimming. This sample is represented by under 200,000 clones; about nine tenths of them were singletons. The ten biggest clones cover roughly 2.1% of the sample.

This entry belongs to a study of blood T cell repertoires in COVID-19 (dated by TCRdb to about 2020). Turning to the overall study: The collaborator samples originated in the United States, Italy and Spain and spanned the acute and convalescent phases of COVID-19. The material from the prospective study consisted of cDNA or gDNA derived from T cells, B-cell-depleted T cells, or PBMCs. Subjects who had been exposed to COVID-19, were actively infected with it, or had recovered from it provided the deeply sampled blood TCRbeta repertoires that made up the dataset. The repertoires were released in a freely available public database intended as a resource for research on the immune response to SARS-CoV-2. Samples were obtained from the ongoing ImmuneRACE study (first 160 participants) and from over 1,000 subjects provided by 6 global collaborators. Nearly every sample came with metadata listing a de-identified subject ID, COVID-19 status, age in years and sex. Where HLA class I and class II types were available, the types were taken from metadata supplied by the sample provider, not from assay-based typing. What the work shows at the level of the full study, not this receptor alone: The amount of clinical and demographic metadata varied by source and participant and was provided uncurated.

The collaborating institutions used their own protocols to collect whole blood in K2EDTA tubes. Collaborator samples were shipped for TCRbeta analysis as frozen whole blood, isolated PBMCs, or DNA extracted from either sample type. The CDR3, from cysteine to phenylalanine, totals 16 residues. Left in the record is the CDR3 DNA by itself, 48 bases read in frame from the first base. The CDR1 and CDR2 encoded by the germline V gene are KGHDR and SFDVKD. Between the V and J ends, shortened by 4 bases and 2 bases respectively, the junction contains 17 bases. Sequenced material: peripheral blood. The TCR was taken from a man between 18 and 35 years old with acute or convalescent COVID-19. The chain employs TRBV24-1 and TRBJ2-7; too little of a D gene remains to name it. The nucleotide sequence reads as follows: TGTGCCACCAGTGACCCTAAAAACTCCCTACCCTACGAGCAGTACTTC. Translated, this is CATSDPKNSLPYEQYF.